Below, 5 T cell receptor beta chains from the same sample are listed, as sequenced in a study of blood T cell repertoires in COVID-19. The data were produced by immunoSEQ multiplex PCR, yet TCRdb's version contains in-frame clones alone and is incomplete. Seen here are about 170,000 clones, about 83% observed once, and the top ten hold roughly 2%. Sequencing was performed on peripheral blood. Receptor source: a woman of 80 years or more with acute or convalescent COVID-19.

This clone appeared once. The chain recombines TRBV3-1 (or the pseudogene TRBV3-2) with TRBJ2-1; the match to TRBD2 covers 12 bases. Germline lookup yields CDR1 LGHDT and CDR2 YNNKEL (reference sequence). The trim removed 5 bases at V and 6 bases at J, leaving 5 bases unmatched. CDR3 length: 15 residues. The CDR3 DNA reads as TGTGCCAGCAGCGGACTAGCGGGAATCTCCAATGAGCAGTTCTTC. Amino acid sequence: CASSGLAGISNEQFF.

The gene calls are TRBV4-2 and TRBJ2-7; 11 positions match TRBD1. This CDR3 spans 17 amino acids. From germline, CDR1 is LGHNA and CDR2 YNFKEQ. V shed 3 bases and J 4 bases; nucleotides not matched to a gene: 11. CDR3: CASSHPERTGGLYEQYF. The CDR3, as DNA: TGTGCCAGCAGCCACCCAGAGCGGACAGGGGGCCTTTACGAGCAGTACTTC.

A word on this clone: The germline gene is not matched at one end of the junction; a read error may be the cause. V usage is TRBV11-3 and J usage is TRBJ2-2; TRBD1 might be the D (5 bases). Germline values: CDR1 SGHNT, CDR2 YENEEA. This CDR3 is 16 amino acids long. Written as DNA, the CDR3 is TGTGCCAGCAGTTTAGGGTCCAGGGCTTACACCGGGGAGCTGTTTTTT. It codes for CASSLGSRAYTGELFF.

This clone was detected only a few times. The J gene is TRBJ1-5, the V gene TRBV28; TRBD1 agrees at 9 bases. Germline V gives CDR1 MDHEN, CDR2 SYDVKM. After removal of 6 bases from V and 4 bases from J, the junction contained 13 bases not matched to a gene. The CDR3 is 17 amino acids. As DNA, the CDR3 is TGTGCCAGCAGGCCTCCGGGACAGGGCCTAAGGAATCAGCCCCAGCATTTT. It specifies CASRPPGQGLRNQPQHF.

The chain joins TRBV5-1 to TRBJ1-1; D call uncertain. The CDR3 consists of 17 residues. V was clipped by 0 bases and J by 1 base, with 16 bases between them. CDR1 and CDR2 (germline): SGHRS, YFSETQ. The CDR3 bases are TGCGCCAGCAGCTTGGGGCACGAATTAAACAGGAACACTGAAGCTTTCTTT. It specifies CASSLGHELNRNTEAFF.